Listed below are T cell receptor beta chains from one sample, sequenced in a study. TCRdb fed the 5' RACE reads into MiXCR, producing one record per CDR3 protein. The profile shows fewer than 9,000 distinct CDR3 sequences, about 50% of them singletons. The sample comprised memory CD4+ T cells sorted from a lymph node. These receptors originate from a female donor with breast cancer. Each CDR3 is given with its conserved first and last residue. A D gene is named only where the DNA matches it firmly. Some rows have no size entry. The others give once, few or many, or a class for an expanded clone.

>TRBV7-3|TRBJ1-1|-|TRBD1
TGTGCCAGCCGTGCGGGACAGGGTAACACTGAAGCTTTCTTT
CASRAGQGNTEAFF
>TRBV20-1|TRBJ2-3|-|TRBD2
TGCAGTGCTAGGGGGGTGGGGAGCGGGAGAACAGATACGCAGTATTTT
CSARGVGSGRTDTQYF
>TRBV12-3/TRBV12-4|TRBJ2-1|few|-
TGTGCCAGCCGCGGGATTAAAAGCTCCTACAATGAGCAGTTCTTC
CASRGIKSSYNEQFF
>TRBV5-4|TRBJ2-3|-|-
TGTGCCAGCAGCTTGGCCCCGGCACGGACGGAAGATACGCAGTATTTT
CASSLAPARTEDTQYF
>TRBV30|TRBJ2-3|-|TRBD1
TGTGCCTCATATAACAGGGGCGAAGGGACGACGCAGTATTTT
CASYNRGEGTTQYF
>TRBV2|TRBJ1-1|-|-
TGTGCCAGCATAGGCAGCAACCCTGAAGCTTTCTTT
CASIGSNPEAFF
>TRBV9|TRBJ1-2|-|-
TGTGCCAGCAGCCCCCGGGGGGTCCCCTATGGCTACACCTTC
CASSPRGVPYGYTF
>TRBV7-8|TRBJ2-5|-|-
TGTGCCTGCAGCTTAGAGGGACGGGGGACCCAGTACTTC
CACSLEGRGTQYF
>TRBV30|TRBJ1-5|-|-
TGTGCCTGGAGTGCCGAGACCCGTCAGCCCCAGCATTTT
CAWSAETRQPQHF
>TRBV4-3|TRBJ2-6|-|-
TGCGCCAGCAGCCAAGACAGGCCGAGAACTTTCTCTGGGGCCAACGTCCTGACTTTC
CASSQDRPRTFSGANVLTF
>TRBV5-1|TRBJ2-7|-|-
TGCGCCAGCTCCCGACAGAGACGGGACGAGCAGTACTTC
CASSRQRRDEQYF
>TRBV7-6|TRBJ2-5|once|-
TGTGCCAGCAGCGAGGTTAAGACCCAGTACTTC
CASSEVKTQYF
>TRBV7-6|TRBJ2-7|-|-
TGTGCCAGCAGCTTAGAGCCCCAGCGAGTCTACGAGCAGTACTTC
CASSLEPQRVYEQYF
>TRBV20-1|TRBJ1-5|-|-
TGCAGTGCCGTCGCTCCAGGACGCCTCCAACCCCAGCATTTT
CSAVAPGRLQPQHF
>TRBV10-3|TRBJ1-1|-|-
TGTGCCATCAGAGAGGGACTGATATTCCTGAACACTGAAGCTTTCTTT
CAIREGLIFLNTEAFF
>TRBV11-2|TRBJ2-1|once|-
TGTGCCAGCAGCTCAGCAGCGGCAGGGCTTTTGGCCACGGGCTCCTACAATGAGCAGTTCTTC
CASSSAAAGLLATGSYNEQFF
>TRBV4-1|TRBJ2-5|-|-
TGCGCCAGCAGCCGCCGAGTGGGGACGGGTCCCACAGAGACCCAGTACTTC
CASSRRVGTGPTETQYF
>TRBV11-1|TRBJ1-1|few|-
TGTGCCAGCAGCTTAGCGCATTCGGGCACTGAAGCTTTCTTT
CASSLAHSGTEAFF
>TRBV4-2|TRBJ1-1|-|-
TGTGCCAGCAGCCAAGAAAGACACCAGAACACTGAAGCTTTCTTT
CASSQERHQNTEAFF
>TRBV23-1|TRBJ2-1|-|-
TGCGCCAGCAGACCCCCAGAACTCAGGGCGTTCTCGCGGTCTACGCGTTACAATGAGCAGTTCTTC
CASRPPELRAFSRSTRYNEQFF